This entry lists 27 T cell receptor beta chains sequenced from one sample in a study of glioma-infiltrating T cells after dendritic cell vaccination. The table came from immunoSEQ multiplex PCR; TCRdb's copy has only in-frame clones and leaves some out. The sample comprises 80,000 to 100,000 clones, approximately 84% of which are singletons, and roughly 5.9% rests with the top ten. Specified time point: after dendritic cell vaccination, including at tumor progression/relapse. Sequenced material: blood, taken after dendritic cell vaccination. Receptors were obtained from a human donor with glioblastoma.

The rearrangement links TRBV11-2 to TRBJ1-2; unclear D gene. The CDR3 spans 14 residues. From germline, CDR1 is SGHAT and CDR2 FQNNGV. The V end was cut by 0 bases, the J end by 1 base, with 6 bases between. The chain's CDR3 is CASSLDLYNYGYTF. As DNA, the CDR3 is TGTGCCAGCAGCTTAGACCTGTATAACTATGGCTACACCTTC.

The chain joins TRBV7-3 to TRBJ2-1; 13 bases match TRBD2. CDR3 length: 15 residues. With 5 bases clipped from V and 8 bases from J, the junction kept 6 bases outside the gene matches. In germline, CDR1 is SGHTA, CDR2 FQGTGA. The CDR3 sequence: CASSRGLAGVHEQFF. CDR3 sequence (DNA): TGTGCCAGCAGCCGAGGACTAGCGGGAGTTCATGAGCAGTTCTTC.

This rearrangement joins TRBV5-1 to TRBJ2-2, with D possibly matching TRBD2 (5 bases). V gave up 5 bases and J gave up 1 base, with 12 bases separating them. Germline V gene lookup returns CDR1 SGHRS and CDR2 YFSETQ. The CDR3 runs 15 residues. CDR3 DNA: TGCGCCAGCAGACCCGACGGACTGAACACCGGGGAGCTGTTTTTT. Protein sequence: CASRPDGLNTGELFF.

CDR3 in DNA: TGTGCCAGCAGCTACAGCATGAACACTGAAGCTTTCTTT. It codes for CASSYSMNTEAFF. The chain couples TRBV5-8 to TRBJ1-1; no reliable D call. V dropped 3 bases and J dropped 0 bases, with 6 bases sitting between them. The CDR3 consists of 13 residues. Germline-derived CDR1 and CDR2 are SGHTS and YDEGEE. Combining the CDR3 with reference TRBV5-8 and TRBJ1-1 gives the whole variable domain EAGVTQSPTHLIKTRGQQATLRCSPISGHTSVYWYQQALGLGLQFLLWYDEGEERNRGNFPPRFSGRQFPNYSSELNVNALELEDSALYLCASSYSMNTEAFFGQGTRLTVV.

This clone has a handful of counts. CDR3 region: CASSLELAGRETQYF. As DNA, the CDR3 is TGTGCCAGCAGCTTAGAACTAGCGGGGAGGGAGACCCAGTACTTC. J is TRBJ2-5 and V is TRBV7-8; TRBD2 matches at 10 bases. The CDR3 loop spans 15 amino acids. CDR1 and CDR2 (germline): SGHVS, FQNEAQ. The trim removed 1 base at V and 5 bases at J, leaving 4 bases unmatched.

The CDR3 region is CASSLMGDRTYEQYF. As DNA, the CDR3 is TGTGCCAGCAGCCTCATGGGGGACAGAACATACGAGCAGTACTTC. The chain uses TRBV7-3 and TRBJ2-7; 7 bases are shared with TRBD1. This CDR3 region has 15 residues. J gave up 4 bases and V 5 bases, and 11 bases lay outside the gene matches. CDR1 and CDR2 from the germline V gene are SGHTA and FQGTGA.

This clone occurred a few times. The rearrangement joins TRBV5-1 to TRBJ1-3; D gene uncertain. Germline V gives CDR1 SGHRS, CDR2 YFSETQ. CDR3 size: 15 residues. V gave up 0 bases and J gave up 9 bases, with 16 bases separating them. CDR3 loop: CASSLGRAPRSTIYF. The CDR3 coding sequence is TGCGCCAGCAGCTTGGGGCGGGCGCCGAGGAGCACCATATATTTT.

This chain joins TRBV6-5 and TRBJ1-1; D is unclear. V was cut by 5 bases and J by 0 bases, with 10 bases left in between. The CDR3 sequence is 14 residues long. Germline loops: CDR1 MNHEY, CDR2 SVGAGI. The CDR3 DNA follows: TGTGCCAGCAGTCACTTGGGAGTGAACACTGAAGCTTTCTTT. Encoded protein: CASSHLGVNTEAFF.

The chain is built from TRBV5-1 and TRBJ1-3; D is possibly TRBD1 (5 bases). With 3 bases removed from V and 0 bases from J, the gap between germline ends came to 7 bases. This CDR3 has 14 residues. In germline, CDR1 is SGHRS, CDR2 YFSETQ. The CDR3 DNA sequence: TGCGCCAGCAGCTCCGACAGCTCTGGAAACACCATATATTTT. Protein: CASSSDSSGNTIYF.

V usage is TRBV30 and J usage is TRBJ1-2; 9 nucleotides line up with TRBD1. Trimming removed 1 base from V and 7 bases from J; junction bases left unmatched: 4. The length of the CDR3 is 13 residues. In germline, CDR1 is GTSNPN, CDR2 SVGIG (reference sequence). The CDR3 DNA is TGTGCCTGGAGTGGGGACAGGGTCTCTGGCTACACCTTC. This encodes CAWSGDRVSGYTF.

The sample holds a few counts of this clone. In DNA form, the CDR3 reads TGTGCCAGCAGCTCCTGGACTAGCGGGCAGCAGTTCTTC. Its protein product is CASSSWTSGQQFF. The V gene is TRBV7-9, the J gene TRBJ2-1; 11 bases map to TRBD2. The V segment lost 4 bases and the J segment 11 bases; nucleotides outside the gene matches: 4. The CDR3 is made up of 13 amino acids. Germline CDR1 is SEHNR and CDR2 is FQNEAQ (reference sequence).

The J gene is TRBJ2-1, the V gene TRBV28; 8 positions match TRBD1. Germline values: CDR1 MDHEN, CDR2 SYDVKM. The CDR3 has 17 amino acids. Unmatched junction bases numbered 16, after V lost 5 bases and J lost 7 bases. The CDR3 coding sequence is TGTGCCAGCAGTCCCCCAGCTCCCAGGGGGCGCGGAAATGAGCAGTTCTTC. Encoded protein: CASSPPAPRGRGNEQFF.

As DNA, the CDR3 is TGTGCCAGCAGCATGGGGACAGTTAATCTCGACGAGCAGTACTTC. This translates into CASSMGTVNLDEQYF. The chain couples TRBV9 to TRBJ2-7; 7 positions agree with TRBD1. Germline V gives CDR1 SGDLS, CDR2 YYNGEE. This CDR3 region has 15 residues. V gave up 4 bases and J gave up 5 bases; unmatched junction bases: 12.

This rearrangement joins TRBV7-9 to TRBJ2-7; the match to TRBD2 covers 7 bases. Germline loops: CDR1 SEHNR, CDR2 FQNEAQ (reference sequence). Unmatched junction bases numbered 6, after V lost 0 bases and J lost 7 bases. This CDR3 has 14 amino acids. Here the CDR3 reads CASSLAGGPGEQYF. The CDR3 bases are TGTGCCAGCAGCTTAGCGGGAGGGCCAGGGGAGCAGTACTTC.

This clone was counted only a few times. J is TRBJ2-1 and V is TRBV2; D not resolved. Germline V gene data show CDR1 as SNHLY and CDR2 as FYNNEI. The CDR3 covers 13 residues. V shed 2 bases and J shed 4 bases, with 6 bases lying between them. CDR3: CASSEQVYNEQFF. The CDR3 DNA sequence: TGTGCCAGCAGTGAACAGGTTTACAATGAGCAGTTCTTC.

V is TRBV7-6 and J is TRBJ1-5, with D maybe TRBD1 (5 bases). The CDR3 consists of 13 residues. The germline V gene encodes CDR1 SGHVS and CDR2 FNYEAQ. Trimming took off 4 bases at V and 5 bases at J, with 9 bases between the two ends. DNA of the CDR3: TGTGCCAGCAGCTCACAGGCCGATCAGCCCCAGCATTTT. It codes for CASSSQADQPQHF. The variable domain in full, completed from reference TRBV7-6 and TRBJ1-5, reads GAGVSQSPRYKVTKRGQDVALRCDPISGHVSLYWYRQALGQGPEFLTYFNYEAQQDKSGLPNDRFSAERPEGSISTLTIQRTEQRDSAMYRCASSSQADQPQHFGDGTRLSIL.

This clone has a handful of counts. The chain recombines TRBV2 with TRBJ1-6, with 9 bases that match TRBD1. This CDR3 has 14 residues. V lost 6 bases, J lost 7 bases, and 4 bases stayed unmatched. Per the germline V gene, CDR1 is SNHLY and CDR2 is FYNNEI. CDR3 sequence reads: CASRRDRANSPLHF. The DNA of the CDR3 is TGTGCCAGCAGACGGGACAGGGCCAATTCACCCCTCCACTTT.

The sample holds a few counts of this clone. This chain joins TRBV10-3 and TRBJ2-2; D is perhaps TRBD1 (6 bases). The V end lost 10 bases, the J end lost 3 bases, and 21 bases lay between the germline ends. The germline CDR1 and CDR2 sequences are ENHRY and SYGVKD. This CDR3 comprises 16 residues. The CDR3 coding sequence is TGTGCCAGCCAGGACAGTGCCACTTGGGACACCGGGGAGCTGTTTTTT. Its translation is CASQDSATWDTGELFF.

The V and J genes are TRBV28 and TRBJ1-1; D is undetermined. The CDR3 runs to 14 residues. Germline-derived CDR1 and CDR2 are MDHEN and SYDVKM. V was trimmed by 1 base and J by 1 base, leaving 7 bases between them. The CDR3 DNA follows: TGTGCCAGCAGTTTATCGGTAAGGAACACTGAAGCTTTCTTT. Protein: CASSLSVRNTEAFF.

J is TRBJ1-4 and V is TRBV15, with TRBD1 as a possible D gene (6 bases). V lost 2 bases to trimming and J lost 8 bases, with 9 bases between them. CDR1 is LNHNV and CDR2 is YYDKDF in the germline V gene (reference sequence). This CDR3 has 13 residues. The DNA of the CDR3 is TGTGCCACCAGCAGAAACCAGGGGGAAAAACTGTTTTTT. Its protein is CATSRNQGEKLFF.

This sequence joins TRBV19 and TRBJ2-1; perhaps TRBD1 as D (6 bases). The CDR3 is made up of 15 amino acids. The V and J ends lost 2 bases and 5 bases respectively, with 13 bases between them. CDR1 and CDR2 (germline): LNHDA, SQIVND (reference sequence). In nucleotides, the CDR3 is TGTGCCAGTAGTATATCGTCAGGGGCCCACAATGAGCAGTTCTTC. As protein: CASSISSGAHNEQFF. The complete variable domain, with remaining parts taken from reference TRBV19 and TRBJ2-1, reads DGGITQSPKYLFRKEGQNVTLSCEQNLNHDAMYWYRQDPGQGLRLIYYSQIVNDFQKGDIAEGYSVSREKKESFPLTVTSAQKNPTAFYLCASSISSGAHNEQFFGPGTRLTVL.

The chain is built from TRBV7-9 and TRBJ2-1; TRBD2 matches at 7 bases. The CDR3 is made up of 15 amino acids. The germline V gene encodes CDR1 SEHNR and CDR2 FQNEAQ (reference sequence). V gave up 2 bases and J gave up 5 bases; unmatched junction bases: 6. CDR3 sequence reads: CASSLNSGINNEQFF. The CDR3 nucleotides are TGTGCCAGCAGCTTAAACAGCGGGATTAACAATGAGCAGTTCTTC. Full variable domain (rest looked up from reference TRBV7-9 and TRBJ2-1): DTGVSQNPRHKITKRGQNVTFRCDPISEHNRLYWYRQTLGQGPEFLTYFQNEAQLEKSRLLSDRFSAERPKGSFSTLEIQRTEQGDSAMYLCASSLNSGINNEQFFGPGTRLTVL.

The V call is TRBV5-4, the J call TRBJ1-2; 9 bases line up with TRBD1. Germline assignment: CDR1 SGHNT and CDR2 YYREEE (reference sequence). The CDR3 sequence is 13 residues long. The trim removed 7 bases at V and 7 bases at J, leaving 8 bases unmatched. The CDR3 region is CASRDRGVSGYTF. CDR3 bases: TGTGCCAGCCGTGACAGGGGGGTTTCTGGCTACACCTTC.

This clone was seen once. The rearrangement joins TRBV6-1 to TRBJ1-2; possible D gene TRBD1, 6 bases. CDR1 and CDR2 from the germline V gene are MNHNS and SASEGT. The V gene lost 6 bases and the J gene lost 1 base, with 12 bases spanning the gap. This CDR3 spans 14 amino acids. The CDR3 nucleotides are TGTGCCAGCAGAGACAGGCAGGGTAACTATGGCTACACCTTC. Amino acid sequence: CASRDRQGNYGYTF.

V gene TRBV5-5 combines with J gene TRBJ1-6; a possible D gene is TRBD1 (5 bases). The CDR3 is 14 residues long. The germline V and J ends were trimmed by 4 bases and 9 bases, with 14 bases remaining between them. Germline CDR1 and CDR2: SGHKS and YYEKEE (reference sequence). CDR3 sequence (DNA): TGTGCCAGCAGCCAAGTGTTTGGGGCTTCACCCCTCCACTTT. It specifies CASSQVFGASPLHF.

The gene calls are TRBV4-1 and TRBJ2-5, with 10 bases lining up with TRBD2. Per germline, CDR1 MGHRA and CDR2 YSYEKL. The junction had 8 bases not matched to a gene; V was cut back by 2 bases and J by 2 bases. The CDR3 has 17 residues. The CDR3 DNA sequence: TGCGCCAGCAGCCAATCCGGGACTAGCGTAGTACAAGAGACCCAGTACTTC. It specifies CASSQSGTSVVQETQYF.

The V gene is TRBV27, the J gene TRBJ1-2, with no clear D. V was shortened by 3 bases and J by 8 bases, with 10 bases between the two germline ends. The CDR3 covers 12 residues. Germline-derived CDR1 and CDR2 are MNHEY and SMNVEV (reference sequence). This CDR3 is CASSFDGRGYTF. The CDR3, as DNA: TGTGCCAGCAGTTTTGATGGGAGAGGCTACACCTTC.